The 18 T cell receptor beta chains in this list originate from one sample, sequenced in a study of cytomegalovirus exposure and HLA in healthy donors. PCR involved 60 Vbeta and 13 Jbeta primers. TCRdb keeps only in-frame clones here, not all; method: immunoSEQ multiplex PCR. The table shows approximately 220,000 clones, with approximately 82% occurring only once. The sample was PBMCs. These receptors originate from a man between 18 and 29 years old in good health and CMV-seronegative.

The chain carries TRBV28 and TRBJ2-1; 7 nucleotides line up with TRBD2. CDR1 and CDR2 from the germline V gene are MDHEN and SYDVKM. The ends lost 2 bases at V and 1 base at J; junction bases unmatched: 5. The CDR3 runs 16 residues. CDR3 bases: TGTGCCAGCAGTTTAAGGGAGGGGATTTCCTACAATGAGCAGTTCTTC. Amino acid sequence: CASSLREGISYNEQFF.

The chain carries TRBV10-2 and TRBJ1-1; D is possibly TRBD1 (6 bases). The CDR3 has 13 residues. The V end lost 9 bases, the J end lost 1 base, and 12 bases lay between the germline ends. Germline CDR1 WSHSY, CDR2 SAAADI. CDR3 residues: CASTGLGNTEAFF. CDR3 bases: TGCGCCAGTACAGGGTTAGGGAACACTGAAGCTTTCTTT.

The chain uses TRBV7-9 and TRBJ2-1; D perhaps matches TRBD2 (5 bases). Germline-derived CDR1 and CDR2 are SEHNR and FQNEAQ (reference sequence). Trimming removed 6 bases at V and 4 bases at J, with 19 bases between. The CDR3 spans 16 residues. The CDR3 loop reads CASRGAGVSLYNEQFF. The CDR3 nucleotides are TGTGCCAGCAGAGGAGCCGGGGTCTCTTTATACAATGAGCAGTTCTTC.

The genes are TRBV11-2 and TRBJ1-6; D gene unclear. CDR3 length equals 15 residues. Looked up from germline, CDR1 is SGHAT and CDR2 is FQNNGV. V lost 4 bases and J lost 5, with 12 bases in between. The CDR3 loop is CASSSPRGHNSPLHF. The CDR3 region has the DNA TGTGCCAGCAGCTCTCCCAGAGGGCATAATTCACCCCTCCACTTT.

Notes on this clone: The junction differs from germline at one of its ends, possibly a read error. This sequence joins TRBV7-7 and TRBJ2-7, with 9 bases matching TRBD1. The CDR3 consists of 15 residues. In germline, CDR1 is SSHAT, CDR2 FNYEAQ (reference sequence). DNA of the CDR3: TGTGCTAGCAGCCCCGGACAGGGGTTCTCCTACGAGCAGTACTTC. Amino acid sequence: CASSPGQGFSYEQYF.

The chain is built from TRBV29-1 and TRBJ2-3; no reliable D call. CDR1 is SQVTM and CDR2 is ANQGSEA in the germline V gene. Trimming took 2 bases from V and 5 from J, leaving 5 bases between them. The CDR3 contains 11 residues. The CDR3 DNA reads as TGCAGCGTTGAACTCTTAGATACGCAGTATTTT. This codes for CSVELLDTQYF.

The CDR3 region is CASKVRLVRNNEQYF. The DNA for the CDR3 is TGTGCCAGCAAGGTCCGTTTAGTCAGGAACAACGAGCAGTACTTC. The V call is TRBV25-1, the J call TRBJ2-7; D remains ambiguous. The CDR3 sequence is 15 residues long. The germline gives CDR1 MGHDK, CDR2 SYGVNS. The V gene lost 7 bases and the J gene lost 5 bases, with 21 bases spanning the gap.

This clone was counted a single time. The chain employs TRBV7-9 and TRBJ2-6, with a weak D call TRBD1 (5 bases). The length of the CDR3 is 16 residues. Trimming removed 5 bases at V and 4 bases at J, with 15 bases between. CDR1 is SEHNR and CDR2 is FQNEAQ in the germline V gene (reference sequence). CDR3 loop: CASSVPTAYGANVLTF. The DNA for the CDR3 is TGTGCCAGCAGCGTCCCGACAGCGTACGGGGCCAACGTCCTGACTTTC.

The CDR3 reads CASSIPGGDYGYTF. DNA of the CDR3: TGTGCCAGTAGTATACCAGGGGGCGACTATGGCTACACCTTC. The V and J genes are TRBV19 and TRBJ1-2, with 8 bases lining up with TRBD1. Germline loops: CDR1 LNHDA, CDR2 SQIVND (reference sequence). After removal of 2 bases from V and 3 bases from J, the junction contained 2 bases not matched to a gene. The length of the CDR3 is 14 residues.

J is TRBJ1-6 and V is TRBV6-1; D is unclear. CDR3 length equals 15 residues. Germline assignment: CDR1 MNHNS and CDR2 SASEGT. The ends were cut back, 3 bases at V and 0 bases at J, with 6 bases in the middle. Here the CDR3 reads CASSDGSSYNSPLHF. The CDR3 DNA is TGTGCCAGCAGTGATGGTAGCTCCTATAATTCACCCCTCCACTTT.

CDR3 nucleotide sequence: TGTGCCTCCTACCCGTGGAGGTCCGGGAGTAGTGGCTATGGCTACACCTTC. As protein: CASYPWRSGSSGYGYTF. The chain employs TRBV19 and TRBJ1-2, with unresolved D. CDR1 and CDR2 from the germline V gene are LNHDA and SQIVND (reference sequence). The CDR3 sequence is 17 residues long. Trimming shortened V by 11 bases and J by 4 bases, and 29 bases separated the two germline ends.

In its sample, this clone was seen a few times. The chain has TRBV7-3 and TRBJ2-1, with 9 nucleotides matching TRBD2. The CDR3 extends over 17 amino acids. The trim removed 5 bases at V and 9 bases at J, leaving 17 bases unmatched. Per germline, CDR1 SGHTA and CDR2 FQGTGA. CDR3 DNA: TGTGCCAGCAGCAAAGGGGCGGGAGGGCAGTCAGGAGGTGAGCAGTTCTTC. This encodes CASSKGAGGQSGGEQFF.

This chain uses TRBV15 with TRBJ1-1; the D is unclear. The CDR3 consists of 13 residues. With 0 bases removed from V and 1 base from J, the gap between germline ends came to 3 bases. Germline V lookup: CDR1 LNHNV, CDR2 YYDKDF (reference sequence). CDR3 bases: TGTGCCACCAGCAGAGAGGCGAACACTGAAGCTTTCTTT. Translating it yields CATSREANTEAFF.

The rearrangement uses TRBV19 and TRBJ2-7, with TRBD2 matching 10 bases. Trimming took 6 bases from V and 2 from J; bases not matched to a gene: 13. Germline CDR1 LNHDA, CDR2 SQIVND (reference sequence). The CDR3 length is 17 residues. The CDR3 nucleotides read TGTGCCAGTAGCCGGGGACGAACTAGCGGGACTACCTACGAGCAGTACTTC. This translates into CASSRGRTSGTTYEQYF. Drawing the rest from reference TRBV19 and TRBJ2-7, the complete variable domain is DGGITQSPKYLFRKEGQNVTLSCEQNLNHDAMYWYRQDPGQGLRLIYYSQIVNDFQKGDIAEGYSVSREKKESFPLTVTSAQKNPTAFYLCASSRGRTSGTTYEQYFGPGTRLTVT.

V and J are TRBV5-4 and TRBJ2-1, with D unclear. The CDR3 runs to 15 residues. The V gene lost 1 base and the J gene lost 0 bases, with 8 bases spanning the gap. Germline lookup yields CDR1 SGHNT and CDR2 YYREEE (reference sequence). Here the CDR3 DNA reads TGTGCCAGCAGCTTGTTGCTCAGCTCCTACAATGAGCAGTTCTTC. Protein: CASSLLLSSYNEQFF.

The CDR3 loop is CASSQDLASGGEETQYF. The CDR3 DNA is TGTGCCAGCAGCCAAGATTTGGCTAGCGGAGGCGAAGAGACCCAGTACTTC. This chain connects TRBV4-2 to TRBJ2-5, with 7 bases that match TRBD2. Looked up from germline, CDR1 is LGHNA and CDR2 is YNFKEQ. V gave up 0 bases and J gave up 3 bases; unmatched junction bases: 10. The CDR3 has 17 amino acids.

The rearrangement joins TRBV5-1 to TRBJ2-3, with a weak D call TRBD1 (5 bases). This CDR3 contains 16 residues. Germline V lookup: CDR1 SGHRS, CDR2 YFSETQ. Trimming left V 0 bases short and J 5 bases short, with 16 bases between. The CDR3 sequence is CASSLDYAGNRDTQYF. CDR3 DNA: TGCGCCAGCAGCTTGGATTACGCAGGGAATAGAGATACGCAGTATTTT.

This rearrangement joins TRBV4-1 to TRBJ2-1; 11 bases are shared with TRBD2. V lost 5 bases, J lost 7 bases, and 10 bases stayed unmatched. CDR1 and CDR2 from the germline V gene are MGHRA and YSYEKL. The CDR3 has 16 amino acids. CDR3 loop: CASSSRTSGWGNEQFF. CDR3 bases: TGCGCCAGCAGCTCGCGGACTAGCGGGTGGGGTAATGAGCAGTTCTTC.